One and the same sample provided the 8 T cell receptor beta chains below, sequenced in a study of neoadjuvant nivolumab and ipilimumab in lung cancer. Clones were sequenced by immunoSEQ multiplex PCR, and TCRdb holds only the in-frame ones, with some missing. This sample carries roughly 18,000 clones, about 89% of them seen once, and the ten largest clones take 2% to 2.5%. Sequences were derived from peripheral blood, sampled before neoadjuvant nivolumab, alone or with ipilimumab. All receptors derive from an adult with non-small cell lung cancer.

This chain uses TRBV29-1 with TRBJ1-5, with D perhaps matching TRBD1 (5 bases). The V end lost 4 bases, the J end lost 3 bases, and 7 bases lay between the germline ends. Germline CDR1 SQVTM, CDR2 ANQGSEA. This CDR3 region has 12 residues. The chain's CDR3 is CSVGDHNQPQHF. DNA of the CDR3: TGCAGCGTTGGGGACCACAATCAGCCCCAGCATTTT.

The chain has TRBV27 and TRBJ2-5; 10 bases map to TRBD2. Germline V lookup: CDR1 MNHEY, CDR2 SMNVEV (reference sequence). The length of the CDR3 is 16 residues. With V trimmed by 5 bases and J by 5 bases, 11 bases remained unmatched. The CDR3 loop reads CASSHRTSGPGETQYF. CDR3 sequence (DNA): TGTGCCAGCAGTCACAGGACTAGCGGCCCTGGGGAGACCCAGTACTTC.

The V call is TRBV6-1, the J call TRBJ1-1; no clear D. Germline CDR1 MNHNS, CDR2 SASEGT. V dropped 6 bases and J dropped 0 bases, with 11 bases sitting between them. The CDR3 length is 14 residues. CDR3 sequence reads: CASREWNMNTEAFF. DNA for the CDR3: TGTGCCAGCAGGGAATGGAACATGAACACTGAAGCTTTCTTT.

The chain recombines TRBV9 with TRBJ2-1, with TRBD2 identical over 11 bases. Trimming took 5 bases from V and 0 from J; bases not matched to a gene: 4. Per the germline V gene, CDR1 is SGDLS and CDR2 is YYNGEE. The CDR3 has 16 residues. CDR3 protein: CASSAGLAASYNEQFF. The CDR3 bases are TGTGCCAGCAGTGCGGGACTAGCGGCCTCCTACAATGAGCAGTTCTTC.

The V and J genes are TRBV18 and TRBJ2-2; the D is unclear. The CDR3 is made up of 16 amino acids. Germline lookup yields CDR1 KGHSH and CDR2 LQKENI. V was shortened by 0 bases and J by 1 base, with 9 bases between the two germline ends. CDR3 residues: CASSPPRTKNTGELFF. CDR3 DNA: TGTGCCAGCTCACCACCCAGGACCAAGAACACCGGGGAGCTGTTTTTT.

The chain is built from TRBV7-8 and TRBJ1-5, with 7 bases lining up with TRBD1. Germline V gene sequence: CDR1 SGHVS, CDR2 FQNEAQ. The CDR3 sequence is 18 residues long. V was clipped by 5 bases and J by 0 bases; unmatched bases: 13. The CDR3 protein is CASSARDSLQYSNQPQHF. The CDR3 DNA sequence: TGTGCCAGCAGCGCCAGGGACAGCTTACAGTATAGCAATCAGCCCCAGCATTTT.

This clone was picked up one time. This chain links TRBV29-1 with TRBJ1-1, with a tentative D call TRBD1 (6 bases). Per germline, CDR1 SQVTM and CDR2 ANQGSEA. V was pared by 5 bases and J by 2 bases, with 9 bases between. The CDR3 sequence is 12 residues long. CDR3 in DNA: TGCAGCGTTCGGGGGGCCAACACTGAAGCTTTCTTT. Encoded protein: CSVRGANTEAFF. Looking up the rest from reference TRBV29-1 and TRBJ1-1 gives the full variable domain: SAVISQKPSRDICQRGTSLTIQCQVDSQVTMMFWYRQQPGQSLTLIATANQGSEATYESGFVIDKFPISRPNLTFSTLTVSNMSPEDSSIYLCSVRGANTEAFFGQGTRLTVV.

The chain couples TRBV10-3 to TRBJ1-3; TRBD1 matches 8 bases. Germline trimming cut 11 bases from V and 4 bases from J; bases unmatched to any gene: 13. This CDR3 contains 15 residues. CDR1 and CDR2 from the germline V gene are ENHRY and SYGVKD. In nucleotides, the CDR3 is TGTGCCTCTTTCAGGGGGCAGCGGCTGGGAAACACCATATATTTT. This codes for CASFRGQRLGNTIYF.